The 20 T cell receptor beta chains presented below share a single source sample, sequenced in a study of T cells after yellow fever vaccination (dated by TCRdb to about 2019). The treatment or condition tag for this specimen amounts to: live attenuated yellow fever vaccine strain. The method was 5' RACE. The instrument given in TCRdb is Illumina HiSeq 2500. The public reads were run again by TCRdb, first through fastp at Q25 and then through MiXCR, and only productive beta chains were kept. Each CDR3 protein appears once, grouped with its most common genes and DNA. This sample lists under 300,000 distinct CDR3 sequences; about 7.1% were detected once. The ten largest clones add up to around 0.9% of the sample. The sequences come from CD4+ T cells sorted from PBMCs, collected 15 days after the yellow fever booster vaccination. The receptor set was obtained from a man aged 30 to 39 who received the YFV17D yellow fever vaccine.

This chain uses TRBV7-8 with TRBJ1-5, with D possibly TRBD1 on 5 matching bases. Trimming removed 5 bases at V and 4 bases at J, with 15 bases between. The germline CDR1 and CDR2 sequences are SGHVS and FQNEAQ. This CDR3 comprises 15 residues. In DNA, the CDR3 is TGTGCCAGCAGCGCAGCAGGGACGGGAAATCAGCCCCAGCATTTT. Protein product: CASSAAGTGNQPQHF.

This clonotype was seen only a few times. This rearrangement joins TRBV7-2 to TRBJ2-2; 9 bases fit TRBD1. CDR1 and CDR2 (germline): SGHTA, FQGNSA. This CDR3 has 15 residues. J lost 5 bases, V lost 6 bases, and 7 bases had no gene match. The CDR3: CASRPGTGRTGELFF. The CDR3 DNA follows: TGTGCCAGCAGGCCCGGGACAGGGAGGACCGGGGAGCTGTTTTTT.

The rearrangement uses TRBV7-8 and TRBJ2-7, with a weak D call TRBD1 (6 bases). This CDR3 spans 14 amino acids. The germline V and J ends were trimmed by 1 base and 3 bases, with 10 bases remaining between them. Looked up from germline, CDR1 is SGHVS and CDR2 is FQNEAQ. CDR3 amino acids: CASSLVRQDYEQYF. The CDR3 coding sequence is TGTGCCAGCAGCTTAGTAAGACAGGACTACGAGCAGTACTTC.

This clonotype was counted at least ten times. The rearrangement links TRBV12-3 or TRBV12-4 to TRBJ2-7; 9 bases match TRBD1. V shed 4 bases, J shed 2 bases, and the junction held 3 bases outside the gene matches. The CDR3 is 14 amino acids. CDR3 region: CASSSQGATYEQYF. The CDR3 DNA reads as TGTGCCAGCAGTTCACAGGGGGCGACCTACGAGCAGTACTTC.

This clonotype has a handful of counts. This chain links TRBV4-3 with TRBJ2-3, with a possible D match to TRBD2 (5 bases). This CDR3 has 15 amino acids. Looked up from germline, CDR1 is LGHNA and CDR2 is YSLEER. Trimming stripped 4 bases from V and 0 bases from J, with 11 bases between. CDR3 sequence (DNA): TGCGCCAGCAGCCCAAGAGCGGTTAGCACAGATACGCAGTATTTT. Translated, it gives CASSPRAVSTDTQYF.

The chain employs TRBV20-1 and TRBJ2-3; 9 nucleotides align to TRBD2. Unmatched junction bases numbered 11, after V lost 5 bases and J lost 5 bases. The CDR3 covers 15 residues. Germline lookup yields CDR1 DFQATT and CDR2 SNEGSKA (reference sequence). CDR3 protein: CSAPRLAGEVDTQYF. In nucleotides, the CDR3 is TGCAGTGCTCCACGTTTAGCGGGAGAAGTAGATACGCAGTATTTT.

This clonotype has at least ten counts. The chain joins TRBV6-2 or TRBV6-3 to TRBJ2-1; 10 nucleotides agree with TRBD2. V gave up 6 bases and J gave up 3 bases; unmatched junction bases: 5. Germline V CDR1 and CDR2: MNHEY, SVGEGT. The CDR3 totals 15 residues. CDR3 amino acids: CASRVLAGFYNEQFF. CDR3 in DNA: TGTGCCAGCAGAGTACTAGCGGGATTCTACAATGAGCAGTTCTTC.

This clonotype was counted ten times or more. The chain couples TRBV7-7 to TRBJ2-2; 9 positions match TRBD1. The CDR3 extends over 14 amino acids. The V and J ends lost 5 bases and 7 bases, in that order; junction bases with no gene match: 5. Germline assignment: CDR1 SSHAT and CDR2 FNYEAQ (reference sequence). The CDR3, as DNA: TGTGCCAGCAGCATGGGACAGGGCGTCGGGGAGCTGTTTTTT. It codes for CASSMGQGVGELFF.

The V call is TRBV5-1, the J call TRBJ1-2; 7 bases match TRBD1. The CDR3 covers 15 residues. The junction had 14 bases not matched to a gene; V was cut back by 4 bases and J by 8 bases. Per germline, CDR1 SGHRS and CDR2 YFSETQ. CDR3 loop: CASSVIYATGEGYTF. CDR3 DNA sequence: TGCGCCAGCAGCGTAATTTATGCAACAGGGGAAGGCTACACCTTC.

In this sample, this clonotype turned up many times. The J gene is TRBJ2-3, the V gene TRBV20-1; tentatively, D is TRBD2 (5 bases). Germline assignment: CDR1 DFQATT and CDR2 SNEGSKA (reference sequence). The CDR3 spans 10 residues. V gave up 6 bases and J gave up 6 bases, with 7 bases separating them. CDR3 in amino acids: CSALADTQYF. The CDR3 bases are TGCAGTGCATTAGCGGATACGCAGTATTTT.

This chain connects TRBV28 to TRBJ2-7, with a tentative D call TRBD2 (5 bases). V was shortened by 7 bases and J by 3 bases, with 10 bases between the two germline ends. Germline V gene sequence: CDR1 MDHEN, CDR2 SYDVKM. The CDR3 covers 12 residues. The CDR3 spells CASKVSGYEQYF. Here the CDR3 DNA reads TGTGCCAGCAAGGTGAGCGGCTACGAGCAGTACTTC.

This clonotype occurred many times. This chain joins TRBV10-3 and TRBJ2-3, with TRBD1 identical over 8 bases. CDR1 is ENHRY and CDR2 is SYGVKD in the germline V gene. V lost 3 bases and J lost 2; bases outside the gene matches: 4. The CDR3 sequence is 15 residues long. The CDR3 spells CAISDGGQDTDTQYF. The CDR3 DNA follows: TGTGCCATCAGTGATGGGGGACAGGACACAGATACGCAGTATTTT.

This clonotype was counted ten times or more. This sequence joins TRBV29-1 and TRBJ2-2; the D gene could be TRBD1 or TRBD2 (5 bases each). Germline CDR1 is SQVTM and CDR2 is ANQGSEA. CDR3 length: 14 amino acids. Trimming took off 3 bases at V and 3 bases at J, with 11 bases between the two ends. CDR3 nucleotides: TGCAGCGTTGAGAGGGGCATAGACACCGGGGAGCTGTTTTTT. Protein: CSVERGIDTGELFF.

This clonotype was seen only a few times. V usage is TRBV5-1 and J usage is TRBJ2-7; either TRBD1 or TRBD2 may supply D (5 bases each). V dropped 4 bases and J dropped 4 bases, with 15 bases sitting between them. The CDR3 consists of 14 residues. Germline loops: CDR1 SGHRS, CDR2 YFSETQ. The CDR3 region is CASSPWDGAYEQYF. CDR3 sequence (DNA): TGCGCCAGCAGCCCCTGGGACGGAGCATACGAGCAGTACTTC.

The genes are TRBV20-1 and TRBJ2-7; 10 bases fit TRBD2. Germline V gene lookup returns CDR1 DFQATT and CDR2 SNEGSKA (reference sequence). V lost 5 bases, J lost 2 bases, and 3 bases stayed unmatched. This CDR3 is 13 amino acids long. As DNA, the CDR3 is TGCAGTGCTCAACTAGCGGGGACCTACGAGCAGTACTTC. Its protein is CSAQLAGTYEQYF.

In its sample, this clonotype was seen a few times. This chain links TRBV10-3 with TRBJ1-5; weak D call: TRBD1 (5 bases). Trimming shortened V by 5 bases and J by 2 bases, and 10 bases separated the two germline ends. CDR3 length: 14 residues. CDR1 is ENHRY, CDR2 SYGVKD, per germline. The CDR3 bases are TGTGCCATCAGTTCGGGACTTGGCAATCAGCCCCAGCATTTT. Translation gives CAISSGLGNQPQHF.

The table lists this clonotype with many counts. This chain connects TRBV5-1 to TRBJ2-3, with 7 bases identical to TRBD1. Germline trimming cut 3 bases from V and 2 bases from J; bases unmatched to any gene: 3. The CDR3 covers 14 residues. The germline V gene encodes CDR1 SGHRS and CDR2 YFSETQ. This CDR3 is CASSSDRNTDTQYF. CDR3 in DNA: TGCGCCAGCAGCTCGGACAGGAACACAGATACGCAGTATTTT.

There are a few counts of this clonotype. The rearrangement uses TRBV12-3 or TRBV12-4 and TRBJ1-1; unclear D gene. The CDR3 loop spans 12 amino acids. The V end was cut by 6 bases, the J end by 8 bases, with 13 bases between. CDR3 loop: CASSSRVREAFF. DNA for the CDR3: TGTGCCAGCAGCTCTCGGGTCCGGGAAGCTTTCTTT.

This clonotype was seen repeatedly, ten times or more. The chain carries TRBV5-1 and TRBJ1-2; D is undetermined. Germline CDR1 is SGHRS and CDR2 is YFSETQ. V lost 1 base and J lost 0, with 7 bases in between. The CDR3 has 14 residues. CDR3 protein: CASSLLGSNYGYTF. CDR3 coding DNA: TGCGCCAGCAGCTTGTTAGGGTCTAACTATGGCTACACCTTC.

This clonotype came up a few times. CDR3 loop: CASSTDGIYNEQFF. CDR3 bases: TGTGCCAGCAGTACCGACGGGATCTACAATGAGCAGTTCTTC. This sequence joins TRBV7-8 and TRBJ2-1; the D gene is possibly TRBD2 (5 bases). This CDR3 is built from 14 residues. Germline V gene lookup returns CDR1 SGHVS and CDR2 FQNEAQ. Trimming shortened V by 6 bases and J by 3 bases, and 12 bases separated the two germline ends.